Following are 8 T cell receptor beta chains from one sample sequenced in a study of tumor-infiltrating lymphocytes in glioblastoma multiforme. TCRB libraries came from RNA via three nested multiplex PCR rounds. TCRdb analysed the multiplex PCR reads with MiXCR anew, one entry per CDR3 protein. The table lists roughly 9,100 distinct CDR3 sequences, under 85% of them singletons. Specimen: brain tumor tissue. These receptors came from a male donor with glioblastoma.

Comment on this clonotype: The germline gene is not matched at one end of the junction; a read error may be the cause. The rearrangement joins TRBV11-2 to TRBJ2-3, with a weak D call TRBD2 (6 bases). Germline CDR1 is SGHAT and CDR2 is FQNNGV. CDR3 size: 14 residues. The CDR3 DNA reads TGTGCCAGAAGTACTCAAGCGGGTGAAGATACGCGGTATTTT. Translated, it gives CARSTQAGEDTRYF.

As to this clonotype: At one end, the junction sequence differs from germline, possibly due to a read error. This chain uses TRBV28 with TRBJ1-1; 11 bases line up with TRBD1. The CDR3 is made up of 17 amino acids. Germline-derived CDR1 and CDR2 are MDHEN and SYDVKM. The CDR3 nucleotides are TGTGCCTGCAGCTTATCCCCTCTGGGACAGGGGGTAGCTGAAGCTCTCTTT. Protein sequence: CACSLSPLGQGVAEALF. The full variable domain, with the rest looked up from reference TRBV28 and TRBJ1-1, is DVKVTQSSRYLVKRTGEKVFLECVQDMDHENMFWYRQDPGLGLRLIYFSYDVKMKEKGDIPEGYSVSREKKERFSLILESASTNQTSMYLCACSLSPLGQGVAEALFGQGTRLTVV.

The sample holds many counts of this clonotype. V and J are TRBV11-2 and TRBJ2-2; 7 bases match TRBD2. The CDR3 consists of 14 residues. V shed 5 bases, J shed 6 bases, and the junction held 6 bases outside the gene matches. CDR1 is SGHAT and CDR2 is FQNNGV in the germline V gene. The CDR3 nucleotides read TGTGCCAGCAGCCACGGACTAGACCCCGGGGAGCTGTTTTTT. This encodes CASSHGLDPGELFF.

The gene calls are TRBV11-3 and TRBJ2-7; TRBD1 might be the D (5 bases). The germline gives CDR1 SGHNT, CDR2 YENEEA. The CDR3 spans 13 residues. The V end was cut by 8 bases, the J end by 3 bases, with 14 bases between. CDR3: CASRQGEGYEQYF. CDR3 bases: TGTGCCAGCCGCCAAGGGGAAGGCTACGAGCAGTACTTC.

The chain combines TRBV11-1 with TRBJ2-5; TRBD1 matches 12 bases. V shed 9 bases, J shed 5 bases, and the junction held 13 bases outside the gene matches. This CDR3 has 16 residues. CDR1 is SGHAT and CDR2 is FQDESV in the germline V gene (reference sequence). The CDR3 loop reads CASSLLGQGARETQYF. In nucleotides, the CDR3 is TGTGCCAGTAGCCTCCTGGGACAGGGGGCGAGGGAGACCCAGTACTTC. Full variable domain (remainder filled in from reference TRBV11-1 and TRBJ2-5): EAEVAQSPRYKITEKSQAVAFWCDPISGHATLYWYRQILGQGPELLVQFQDESVVDDSQLPKDRFSAERLKGVDSTLKIQPAELGDSAMYLCASSLLGQGARETQYFGPGTRLLVL.

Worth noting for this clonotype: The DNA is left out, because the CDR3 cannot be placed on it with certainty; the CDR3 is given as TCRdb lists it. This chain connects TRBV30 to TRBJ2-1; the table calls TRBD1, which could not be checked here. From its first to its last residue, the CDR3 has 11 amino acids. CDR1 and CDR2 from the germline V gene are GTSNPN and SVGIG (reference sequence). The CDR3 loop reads CSWGRGNEQVF.

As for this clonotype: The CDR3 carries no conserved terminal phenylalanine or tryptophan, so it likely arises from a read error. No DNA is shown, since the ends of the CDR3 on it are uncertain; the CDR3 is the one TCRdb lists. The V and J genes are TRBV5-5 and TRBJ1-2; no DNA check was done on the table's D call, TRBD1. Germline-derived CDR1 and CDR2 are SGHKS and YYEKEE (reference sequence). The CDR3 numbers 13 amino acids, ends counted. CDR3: CDSSSGHHYGYTI.

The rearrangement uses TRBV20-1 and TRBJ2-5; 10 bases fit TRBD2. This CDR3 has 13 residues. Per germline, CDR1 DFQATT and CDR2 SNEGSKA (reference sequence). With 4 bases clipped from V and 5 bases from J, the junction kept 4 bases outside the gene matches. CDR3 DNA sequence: TGCAGTGCTACTCCGACTAGCGGGGAGACCCAGTACTTC. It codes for CSATPTSGETQYF.